This T cell receptor beta chain comes out of a study of blood T cell repertoires in COVID-19. The overall study: The cDNA or gDNA used as material had been derived from T cells, B-cell-depleted T cells, or PBMCs.

Generated by immunoSEQ multiplex PCR, the TCRdb table keeps only in-frame clones and is missing some. The profile covers about 250,000 clones, with 65% to 90% appearing a single time and around 9.8% taken by the ten largest. Germline values: CDR1 LNHDA, CDR2 SQIVND (reference sequence). This CDR3 region has 10 residues. J was trimmed by 10 bases and V by 11 bases; bases with no gene match: 6. This clonotype originated in a woman aged 50 to 65 with acute COVID-19. This sequence joins TRBV19 and TRBJ2-7; 9 bases align to TRBD1. Source material: PBMCs or T cells enriched from blood (not recorded which). This CDR3 reads CAGWDRAQYF. Written as DNA, the CDR3 is TGTGCCGGATGGGACAGGGCTCAGTACTTC.